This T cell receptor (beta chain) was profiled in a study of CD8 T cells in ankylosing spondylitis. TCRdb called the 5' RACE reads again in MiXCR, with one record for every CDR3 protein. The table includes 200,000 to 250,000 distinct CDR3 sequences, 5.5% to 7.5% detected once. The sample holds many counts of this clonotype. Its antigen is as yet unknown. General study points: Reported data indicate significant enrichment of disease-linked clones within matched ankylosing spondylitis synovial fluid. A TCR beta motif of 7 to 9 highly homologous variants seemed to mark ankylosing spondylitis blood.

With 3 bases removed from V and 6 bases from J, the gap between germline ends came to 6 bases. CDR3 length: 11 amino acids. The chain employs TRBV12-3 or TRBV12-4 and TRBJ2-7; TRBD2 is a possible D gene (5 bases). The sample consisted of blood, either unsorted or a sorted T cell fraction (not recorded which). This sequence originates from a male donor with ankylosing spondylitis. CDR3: CASSFSGEQYF. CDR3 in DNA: TGTGCCAGCAGTTTCAGCGGCGAGCAGTACTTC.